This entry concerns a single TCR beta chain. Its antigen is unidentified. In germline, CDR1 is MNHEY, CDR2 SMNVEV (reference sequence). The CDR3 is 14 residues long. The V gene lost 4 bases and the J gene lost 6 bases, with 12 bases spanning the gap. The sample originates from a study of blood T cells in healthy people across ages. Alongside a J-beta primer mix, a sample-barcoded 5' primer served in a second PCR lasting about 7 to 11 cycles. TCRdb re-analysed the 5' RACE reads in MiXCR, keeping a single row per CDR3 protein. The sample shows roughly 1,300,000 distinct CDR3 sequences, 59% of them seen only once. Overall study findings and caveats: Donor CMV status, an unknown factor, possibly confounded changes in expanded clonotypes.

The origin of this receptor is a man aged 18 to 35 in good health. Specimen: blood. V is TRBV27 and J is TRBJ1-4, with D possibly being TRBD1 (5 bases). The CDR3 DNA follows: TGTGCCAGCAGTTCGGGACTCCGGGATGAAAAACTGTTTTTT. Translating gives CASSSGLRDEKLFF.